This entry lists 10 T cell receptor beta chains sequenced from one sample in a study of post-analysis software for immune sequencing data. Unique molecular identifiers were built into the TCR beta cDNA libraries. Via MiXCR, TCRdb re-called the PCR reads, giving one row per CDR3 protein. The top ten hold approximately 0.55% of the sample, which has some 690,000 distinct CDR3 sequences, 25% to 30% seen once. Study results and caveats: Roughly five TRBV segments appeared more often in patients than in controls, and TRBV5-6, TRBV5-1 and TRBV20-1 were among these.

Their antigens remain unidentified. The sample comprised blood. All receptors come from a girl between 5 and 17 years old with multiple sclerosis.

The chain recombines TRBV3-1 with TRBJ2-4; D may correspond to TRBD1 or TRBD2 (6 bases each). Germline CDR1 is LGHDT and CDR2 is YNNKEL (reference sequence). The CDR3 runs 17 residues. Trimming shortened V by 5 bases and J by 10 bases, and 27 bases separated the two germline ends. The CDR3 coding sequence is TGTGCCAGCAGCGCATTGCTGAACGGGGGCACCTCGGGAATTCAGTACTTC. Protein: CASSALLNGGTSGIQYF.

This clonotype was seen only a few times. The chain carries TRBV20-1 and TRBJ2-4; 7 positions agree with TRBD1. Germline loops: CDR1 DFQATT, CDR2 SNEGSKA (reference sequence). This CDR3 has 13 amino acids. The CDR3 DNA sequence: TGCAGCGGGAAAACAGGGGCATTAAACATTCAGTACTTC. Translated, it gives CSGKTGALNIQYF.

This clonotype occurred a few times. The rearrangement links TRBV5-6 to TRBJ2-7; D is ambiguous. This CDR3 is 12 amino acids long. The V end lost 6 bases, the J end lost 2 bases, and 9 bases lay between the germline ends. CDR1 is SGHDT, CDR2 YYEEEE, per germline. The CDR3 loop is CASNRQTYEQYF. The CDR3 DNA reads TGTGCCAGCAATCGACAAACCTACGAGCAGTACTTC.

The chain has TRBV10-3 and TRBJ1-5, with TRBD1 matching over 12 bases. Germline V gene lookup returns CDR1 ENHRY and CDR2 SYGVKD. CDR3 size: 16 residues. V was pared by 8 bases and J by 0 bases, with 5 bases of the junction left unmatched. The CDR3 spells CAIAPGQGASNQPQHF. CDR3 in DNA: TGTGCCATCGCCCCGGGACAGGGGGCTAGCAATCAGCCCCAGCATTTT.

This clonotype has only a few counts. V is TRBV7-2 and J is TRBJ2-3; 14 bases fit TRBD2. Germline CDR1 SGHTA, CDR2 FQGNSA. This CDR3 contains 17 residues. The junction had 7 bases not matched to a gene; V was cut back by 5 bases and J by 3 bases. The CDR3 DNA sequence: TGTGCCAGCAGCCCACCGACTAGCGGGAGGGCAACAGATACGCAGTATTTT. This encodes CASSPPTSGRATDTQYF.

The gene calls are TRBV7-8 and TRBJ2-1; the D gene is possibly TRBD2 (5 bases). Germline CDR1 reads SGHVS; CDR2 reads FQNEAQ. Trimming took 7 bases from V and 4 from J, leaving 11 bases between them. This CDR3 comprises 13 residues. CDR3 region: CASNPAVYNEQFF. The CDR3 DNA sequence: TGTGCCAGCAACCCAGCGGTATACAATGAGCAGTTCTTC.

The CDR3 sequence: CSASGTAGTDTQYF. For the CDR3, the DNA is TGCAGTGCTAGCGGGACAGCAGGCACAGATACGCAGTATTTT. This sequence joins TRBV20-1 and TRBJ2-3, with 7 positions matching TRBD1. Germline-derived CDR1 and CDR2 are DFQATT and SNEGSKA (reference sequence). V dropped 3 bases and J dropped 1; count of bases not matched to a gene: 4. The CDR3 is 14 amino acids.

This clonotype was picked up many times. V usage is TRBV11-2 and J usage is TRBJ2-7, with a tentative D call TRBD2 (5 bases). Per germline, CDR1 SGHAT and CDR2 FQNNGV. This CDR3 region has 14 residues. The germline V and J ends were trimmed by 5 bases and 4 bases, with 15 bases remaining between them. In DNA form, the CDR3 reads TGTGCCAGCAGCCCCCAAGGGCGCGGGTACGAGCAGTACTTC. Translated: CASSPQGRGYEQYF.

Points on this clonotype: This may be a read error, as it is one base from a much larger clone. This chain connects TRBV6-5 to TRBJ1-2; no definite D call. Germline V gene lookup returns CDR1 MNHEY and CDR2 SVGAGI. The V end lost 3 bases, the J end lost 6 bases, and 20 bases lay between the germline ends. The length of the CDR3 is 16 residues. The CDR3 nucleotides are TGTGCCAGCAGTTATGCATTGGATAGGCCTCCTCATGGCTACACCTTC. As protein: CASSYALDRPPHGYTF.

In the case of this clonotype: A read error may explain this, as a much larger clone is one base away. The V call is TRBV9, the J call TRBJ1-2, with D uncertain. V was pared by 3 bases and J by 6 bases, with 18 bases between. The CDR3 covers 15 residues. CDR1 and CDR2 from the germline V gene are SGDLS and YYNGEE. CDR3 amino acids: CASSGLGVAPHGYTF. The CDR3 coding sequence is TGTGCCAGCAGCGGGTTGGGAGTGGCCCCTCATGGCTACACCTTC.